This TCR beta chain was retrieved from a study of Ad26.COV2.S vaccination and SARS-CoV-2 variants. General study results and limits: Individuals receiving vaccine had higher spike-specific TCR breadth than placebo recipients did.

This clone was detected only once. The antigen remains undetermined. The treatment is: roughly 18 received Ad26.COV2.S at low or high dose, single or two shots; roughly five received placebo; per-sample allocation not given. Sampling took place 63 days after the first vaccine or placebo injection. Boston hosted the donor, who was an adult aged 18-55 years. Germline V gives CDR1 MGHDK, CDR2 SYGVNS. V was trimmed by 10 bases and J by 2 bases, leaving 12 bases between them. The CDR3 covers 13 residues. Clones were read by immunoSEQ multiplex PCR, and TCRdb kept only the in-frame ones, dropping some. The repertoire holds approximately 410,000 clones, with 88% as singletons.

The rearrangement uses TRBV25-1 and TRBJ2-4; perhaps TRBD2 as D (5 bases). The sequence derives from a person aged 18-65 years who received the Ad26.COV2.S COVID-19 vaccine or a placebo. The sequenced sample was peripheral blood, obtained in a trial of Ad26.COV2.S vaccine versus placebo. In DNA, the CDR3 is TGTGCCACCGCAACCGGGACCAAAAACATTCAGTACTTC. Protein: CATATGTKNIQYF.